The 9 T cell receptor beta chains below come from one sample, sequenced in a study of T cells in Graves' hyperthyroidism and ophthalmopathy. Amplified regions were TCR beta CDR3 sequences from RNA transcripts. HTBI primers were employed in a first-round RT-PCR of the TCR CDR3. TCRdb re-called the multiplex PCR reads through MiXCR, storing one row per CDR3 protein. Seen here are about 480,000 distinct CDR3 sequences, around a quarter observed once, and the top ten hold 11%. The sequenced material came from blood. Every receptor here comes from a woman under 40 with Graves' ophthalmopathy.

This chain uses TRBV20-1 with TRBJ1-1; no clear D. This CDR3 is 15 amino acids long. Trimming shortened V by 2 bases and J by 3 bases, and 16 bases separated the two germline ends. CDR1 is DFQATT and CDR2 is SNEGSKA in the germline V gene (reference sequence). In nucleotides, the CDR3 is TGCAGTGCTAGACTTCTGACAAGGGCGGACACTGAAGCTTTCTTT. Amino acid sequence: CSARLLTRADTEAFF.

This sequence joins TRBV27 and TRBJ1-2, with 9 bases matching TRBD1. The germline V gene has CDR1 MNHEY and CDR2 SMNVEV (reference sequence). The CDR3 has 18 amino acids. With 5 bases clipped from V and 4 bases from J, the junction kept 17 bases outside the gene matches. In DNA form, the CDR3 reads TGTGCCAGCAGTACCCAATTTGGGACAGGGCCTTCGCTCTATGGCTACACCTTC. It codes for CASSTQFGTGPSLYGYTF.

This clonotype was detected many times. This rearrangement joins TRBV20-1 to TRBJ1-2, with 7 bases identical to TRBD1. J lost 6 bases, V lost 8 bases, and 12 bases had no gene match. Germline loops: CDR1 DFQATT, CDR2 SNEGSKA (reference sequence). The CDR3 has 13 amino acids. The CDR3 sequence: CSPKGVGGDGYTF. The CDR3 DNA follows: TGCAGTCCCAAGGGGGTAGGGGGCGATGGCTACACCTTC.

This clonotype was counted at least ten times. The rearrangement links TRBV19 to TRBJ1-1, with D unclear. Per germline, CDR1 LNHDA and CDR2 SQIVND (reference sequence). Between the trimmed V and J ends, which lost 6 bases and 5 bases, there was a span of 19 bases. The CDR3 consists of 15 residues. CDR3 bases: TGTGCCAGTAGCGACGAAGACATTTCTGGGACTGAAGCTTTCTTT. Protein: CASSDEDISGTEAFF.

This clonotype was recorded at least ten times. The chain combines TRBV7-6 with TRBJ2-2; 7 bases match TRBD1. The CDR3 is made up of 15 amino acids. V shed 0 bases, J shed 4 bases, and the junction held 2 bases outside the gene matches. Germline V gene data show CDR1 as SGHVS and CDR2 as FNYEAQ. CDR3 sequence (DNA): TGTGCCAGCAGCTTAGCGGACAGGACCACCGGGGAGCTGTTTTTT. Protein: CASSLADRTTGELFF.

At least ten counts were recorded for this clonotype. The chain links TRBV6-1 to TRBJ2-6, with 7 positions matching TRBD1. Germline V gene sequence: CDR1 MNHNS, CDR2 SASEGT. This CDR3 comprises 17 residues. V lost 5 bases to trimming and J lost 2 bases; unmatched junction nucleotides: 9. The CDR3 DNA reads TGTGCCAGCAGTCGCCGACAGGGTAATCCTGGGGCCAACGTCCTGACTTTC. This gives the protein CASSRRQGNPGANVLTF.

On this clonotype: A read error may explain this, as a much larger clone is one base away. DNA of the CDR3: TGCGCCAGCAGCCAAGATGAGTCACCGAACACTGAAGCTTGCTTT. Protein sequence: CASSQDESPNTEACF. V and J are TRBV4-3 and TRBJ1-1; no definite D call. Germline V lookup: CDR1 LGHNA, CDR2 YSLEER. The CDR3 covers 15 residues.

This clonotype was seen a few times. The CDR3 DNA follows: TGCGCCAGCAGCCAAGATCAGTATTGGGAACAGGGGCTCAAAGAGACCCAGTACTTC. This codes for CASSQDQYWEQGLKETQYF. The rearrangement joins TRBV4-1 to TRBJ2-5, with 7 nucleotides matching TRBD1. Germline V gives CDR1 MGHRA, CDR2 YSYEKL. V lost 0 bases and J lost 3; bases outside the gene matches: 16. The CDR3 is 19 residues long.

This clonotype was seen many times. V usage is TRBV29-1 and J usage is TRBJ2-7; D is possibly TRBD1 (6 bases). Germline loops: CDR1 SQVTM, CDR2 ANQGSEA. The CDR3 totals 15 residues. The ends were cut back, 4 bases at V and 4 bases at J, with 20 bases in the middle. This CDR3 reads CSVAVPGQKYYEQYF. The CDR3 DNA follows: TGCAGCGTTGCCGTTCCTGGACAGAAATATTACGAGCAGTACTTC.